This T cell receptor beta chain was profiled in a study of regulatory T cells in long-lasting Graves disease. Study-level results: Not thyroid tissue but only peripheral blood was studied.

Library construction for TCR beta used iRepertoire HTBI primers and Arm-PCR of CDR3 regions. Original processing methods: Sequenced samples collectively carried some 60 TRBV and 11 to 15 TRBJ segments. One entry per CDR3 protein results from TCRdb running MiXCR on the multiplex PCR reads. These V and J calls derive from TCRdb rather than the authors' analysis. The sample lists about 470,000 distinct CDR3 sequences; 20% were seen once. This clonotype has only a few counts. Its antigen remains unidentified. CDR3 length: 14 residues. Germline CDR1 and CDR2: DFQATT and SNEGSKA (reference sequence). Trimming took off 6 bases at V and 1 base at J, with 15 bases between the two ends. Time point meaning: persistent/refractory GD, antithyroid drugs over 5 years with positive TRAb. The TCR library was made from RNA that had been extracted from PBMCs in TRIzol.

The sequence was obtained from a female donor with Graves disease. Sequencing used peripheral blood mononuclear cells (PBMCs), obtained when the disease was refractory, from a patient treated with antithyroid drugs. This rearrangement joins TRBV20-1 to TRBJ1-2; no clear D gene. The CDR3 is CSARLLIGNYGYTF. CDR3 DNA: TGCAGTGCCCGACTCCTAATTGGTAACTATGGCTACACCTTC.